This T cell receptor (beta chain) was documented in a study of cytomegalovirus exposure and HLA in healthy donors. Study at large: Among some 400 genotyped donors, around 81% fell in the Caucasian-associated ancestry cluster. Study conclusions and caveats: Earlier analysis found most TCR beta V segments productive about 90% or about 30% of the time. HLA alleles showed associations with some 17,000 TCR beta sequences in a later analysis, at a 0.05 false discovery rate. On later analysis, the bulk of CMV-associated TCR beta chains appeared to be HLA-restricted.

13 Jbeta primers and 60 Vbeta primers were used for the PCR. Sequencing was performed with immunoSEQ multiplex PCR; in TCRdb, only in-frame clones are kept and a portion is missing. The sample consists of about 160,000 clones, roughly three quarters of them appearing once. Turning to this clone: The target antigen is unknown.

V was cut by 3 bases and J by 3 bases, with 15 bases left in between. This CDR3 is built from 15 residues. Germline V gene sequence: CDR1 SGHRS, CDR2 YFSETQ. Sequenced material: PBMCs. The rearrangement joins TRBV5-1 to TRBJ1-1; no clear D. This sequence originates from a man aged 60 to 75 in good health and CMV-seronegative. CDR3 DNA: TGCGCCAGCAGCTCGACGGGATTGCGGGACACTGAAGCTTTCTTT. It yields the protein CASSSTGLRDTEAFF.